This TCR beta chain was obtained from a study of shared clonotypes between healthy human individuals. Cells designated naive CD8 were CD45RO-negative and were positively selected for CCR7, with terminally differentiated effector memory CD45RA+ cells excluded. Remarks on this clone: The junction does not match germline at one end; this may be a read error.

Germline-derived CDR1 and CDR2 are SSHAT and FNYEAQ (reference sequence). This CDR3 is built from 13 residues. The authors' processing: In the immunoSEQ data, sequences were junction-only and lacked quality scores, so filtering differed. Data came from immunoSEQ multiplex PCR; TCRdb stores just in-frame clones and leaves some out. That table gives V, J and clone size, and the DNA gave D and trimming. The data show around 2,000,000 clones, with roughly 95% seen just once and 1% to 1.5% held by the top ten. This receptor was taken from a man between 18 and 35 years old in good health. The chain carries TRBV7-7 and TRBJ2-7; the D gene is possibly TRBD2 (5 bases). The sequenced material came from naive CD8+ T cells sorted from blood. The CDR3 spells CASSLAPRYEQYF. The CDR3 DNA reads TGTGCTAGCAGCTTAGCGCCACGCTACGAGCAGTACTTC.